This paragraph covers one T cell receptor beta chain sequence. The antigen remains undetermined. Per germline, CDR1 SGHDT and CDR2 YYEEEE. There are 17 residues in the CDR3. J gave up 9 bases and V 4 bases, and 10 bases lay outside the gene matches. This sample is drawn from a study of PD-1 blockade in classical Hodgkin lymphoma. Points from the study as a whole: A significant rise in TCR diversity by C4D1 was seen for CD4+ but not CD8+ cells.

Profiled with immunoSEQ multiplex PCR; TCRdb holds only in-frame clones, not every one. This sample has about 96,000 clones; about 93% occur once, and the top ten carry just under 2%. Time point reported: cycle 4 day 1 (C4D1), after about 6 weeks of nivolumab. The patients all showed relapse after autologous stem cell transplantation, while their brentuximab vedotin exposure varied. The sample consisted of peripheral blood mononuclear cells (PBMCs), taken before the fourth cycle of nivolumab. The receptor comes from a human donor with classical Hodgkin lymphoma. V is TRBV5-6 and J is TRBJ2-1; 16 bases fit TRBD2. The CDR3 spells CASSLRGLAGGIREQFF. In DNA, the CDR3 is TGTGCCAGCAGCCTCAGGGGACTAGCGGGAGGGATTCGTGAGCAGTTCTTC.